These T cell receptor beta chains were read from a single sample in a study of regulatory T cells in long-lasting Graves disease. MiXCR, run by TCRdb on the multiplex PCR reads, gives a single entry per CDR3 protein. The sample consists of roughly 700,000 distinct CDR3 sequences, around 32% of them appearing once. Sequences were derived from peripheral blood mononuclear cells (PBMCs), sampled when the disease was refractory, from a patient treated with antithyroid drugs. The receptors were gathered from a female donor with Graves disease. The CDR3 runs from the conserved cysteine through the conserved F or W.

j_gene	v_gene	CDR3aa
TRBJ2-2	TRBV6-1	CASLVEDRTIGELFF
TRBJ1-6	TRBV27	CASSPQNSPLHF
TRBJ1-5	TRBV24-1	CATSGGRNQPQHF
TRBJ2-1	TRBV28	CASSSRGSTYNEQFF
TRBJ1-1	TRBV2	CASSENLGQNTEAFF
TRBJ1-2	TRBV10-2	CASSEGRSIYLYGYTF
TRBJ1-2	TRBV27	CASSLSILRGQNYGYTF
TRBJ2-1	TRBV12-3/TRBV12-4	CASSSLMGGIPWNEQFF
TRBJ1-2	TRBV5-1	CASSQYLAQGRDGYTF
TRBJ2-7	TRBV27	CASSLSAESYEQYF
TRBJ1-4	TRBV11-2	CASSDPGGPEAEKLFF
TRBJ2-1	TRBV28	CASSFEQGLAGGNEQFF
TRBJ1-3	TRBV5-1	CASSPSTGGIGNTIYF
TRBJ1-1	TRBV13	CASSRRRHLNTEAFF
TRBJ1-1	TRBV19	CASSIDRSWGGPEAFF
TRBJ1-5	TRBV7-9	CASSNLQVPNQPQHF
TRBJ2-4	TRBV29-1	CSGLTVEYIQYF
TRBJ2-5	TRBV29-1	CSVTSGGGETQYF
TRBJ2-1	TRBV28	CASSLWGEGQLAVEQFF
TRBJ1-1	TRBV12-3/TRBV12-4	CASTRGLRMNTEAFF
TRBJ1-2	TRBV7-9	CASSNIFGDWGSGGYTF
TRBJ2-7	TRBV6-2/TRBV6-3	CASSHYSGSSNEQYF
TRBJ2-5	TRBV6-1	CASSRFGTGVETQYF
TRBJ2-7	TRBV6-2/TRBV6-3	CASRQGLAGGPEQYF
TRBJ1-1	TRBV19	CASSIDAGNTEAFF
TRBJ2-2	TRBV9	CASSVSESELFF
TRBJ1-1	TRBV30	CAWSGGGHTEAFF
TRBJ2-7	TRBV6-1	CASRRTGHYEQYF
TRBJ2-4	TRBV15	CATSRGTSGALHLAKNIQYF
TRBJ2-5	TRBV7-3	CASSSRDIQETQYF
TRBJ1-5	TRBV6-1	CASSASTGGSQPQHF
TRBJ2-3	TRBV20-1	CSASSPGFRTDTQYF
TRBJ2-7	TRBV7-9	CASSQNRGTTSGSLNEQYF